One and the same sample provided the 32 T cell receptor beta chains below, sequenced in a study of blood T cells in healthy people across ages. Then a second PCR, running roughly 6 to 12 cycles, was carried out with a sample-barcoded 5' primer and a J-beta primer mix. Using its own MiXCR run on the 5' RACE reads, TCRdb lists one record per CDR3 protein. The sample has about 900,000 distinct CDR3 sequences, roughly 43% seen once. Sequencing was performed on blood. These receptor sequences come from a man under 40 in good health.

The CDR3 DNA reads TGTGCCAGCAGTGACTCAGGTCAGGCTTACAATGAGCAGTACTTC. This sequence encodes CASSDSGQAYNEQYF. The chain couples TRBV6-4 to TRBJ2-1; D gene ambiguous. Judging by the DNA end, TRBJ2-7 fits better; the J call may be wrong. The CDR3 sequence is 15 residues long. In germline, CDR1 is MRHNA, CDR2 SNTAGT.

The CDR3 region has the DNA TGTGCCAGCAGCTTGGGGACAGCGGCCTTCTCTGGAAACACCATATATTTT. Protein product: CASSLGTAAFSGNTIYF. The rearrangement joins TRBV7-9 to TRBJ1-3, with TRBD1 matching 7 bases. From germline, CDR1 is SEHNR and CDR2 FQNEAQ (reference sequence). The CDR3 is 17 residues long. J was trimmed by 0 bases and V by 3 bases; bases with no gene match: 8.

The genes are TRBV9 and TRBJ2-1, with a tentative D call TRBD2 (6 bases). CDR1 is SGDLS, CDR2 YYNGEE, per germline. The length of the CDR3 is 17 residues. Trimming removed 3 bases from V and 3 bases from J, with 19 bases in between. CDR3 sequence (DNA): TGTGCCAGCAGCGCGCAAATGCGCGGGGCCGGCTACAATGAGCAGTTCTTC. Encoded protein: CASSAQMRGAGYNEQFF.

This clonotype has just one count. The rearrangement joins TRBV9 to TRBJ2-5; 7 nucleotides agree with TRBD1. Germline CDR1 and CDR2: SGDLS and YYNGEE. This CDR3 spans 13 amino acids. Trimming cost V 3 bases and J 6 bases; bases outside gene matches: 5. Here the CDR3 DNA reads TGTGCCAGCAGCGAGGGACAGATGAAGACCCAGTACTTC. Amino acid sequence: CASSEGQMKTQYF.

This clonotype was detected a few times. The chain uses TRBV10-3 and TRBJ2-2; D not certain. Trimming stripped 4 bases from V and 0 bases from J, with 6 bases between. The germline V gene encodes CDR1 ENHRY and CDR2 SYGVKD. The CDR3 loop spans 14 amino acids. The CDR3 here is CAISVSTNTGELFF. The CDR3 coding sequence is TGTGCCATCAGTGTCAGCACGAACACCGGGGAGCTGTTTTTT.

The V gene is TRBV20-1, the J gene TRBJ2-4; TRBD1 agrees at 10 bases. The CDR3 is 15 residues long. CDR1 is DFQATT and CDR2 is SNEGSKA in the germline V gene (reference sequence). The ends lost 5 bases at V and 8 bases at J; junction bases unmatched: 12. CDR3 residues: CSAGPWDRGEDIQYF. Written as DNA, the CDR3 is TGCAGTGCTGGACCCTGGGACAGGGGAGAGGACATTCAGTACTTC.

This clonotype has a count of ten or more. The J gene is TRBJ1-2, the V gene TRBV6-5; a possible D gene is TRBD1 (5 bases). Trimming took off 6 bases at V and 4 bases at J, with 12 bases between the two ends. This CDR3 comprises 13 residues. Germline CDR1 and CDR2: MNHEY and SVGAGI. CDR3 protein: CASRLGQSYGYTF. CDR3 nucleotide sequence: TGTGCCAGCAGACTTGGACAAAGCTATGGCTACACCTTC.

The chain joins TRBV12-3 or TRBV12-4 to TRBJ1-5; 9 bases fit TRBD1. This CDR3 region has 15 residues. V lost 4 bases to trimming and J lost 0 bases; unmatched junction nucleotides: 1. CDR3 DNA sequence: TGTGCCAGCAGTTCGGACAGGGGTAGCAATCAGCCCCAGCATTTT. Protein sequence: CASSSDRGSNQPQHF.

The chain recombines TRBV29-1 with TRBJ1-1; no definite D call. CDR3 length equals 14 residues. Germline loops: CDR1 SQVTM, CDR2 ANQGSEA. Trimming pared 5 bases from V and 0 bases from J, leaving 13 bases between. DNA for the CDR3: TGCAGCGTTTATTTTGGGCGGATGAACACTGAAGCTTTCTTT. Amino acids: CSVYFGRMNTEAFF.

A word on this clonotype: One junction end does not reproduce the germline sequence, and a read error may be involved. The rearrangement uses TRBV11-2 and TRBJ1-1; D gene ambiguous. Germline values: CDR1 SGHAT, CDR2 FQNNGV. The length of the CDR3 is 13 residues. The chain's CDR3 is CASSQRSGTGAFF. CDR3 sequence (DNA): TGTGCCAGCAGCCAGCGGAGTGGAACTGGAGCTTTCTTT.

The chain joins TRBV2 to TRBJ1-2; D is undetermined. Germline V CDR1 and CDR2: SNHLY, FYNNEI. Trimming took 7 bases from V and 10 from J, leaving 16 bases between them. CDR3 length: 12 amino acids. DNA of the CDR3: TGTGCCAGCACCCCAGAGGAAAGCGACTACACCTTC. This translates into CASTPEESDYTF.

This sequence joins TRBV12-3 or TRBV12-4 and TRBJ2-7; D might be TRBD1 or TRBD2, each matching 6 bases. The CDR3 runs to 14 residues. V shed 3 bases and J shed 6 bases, with 15 bases lying between them. The CDR3 DNA reads TGTGCCAGCAGTTTGCGGGACGGAGGGGGCGAGCAGTACTTC. This codes for CASSLRDGGGEQYF.

This chain uses TRBV7-9 with TRBJ2-7; a weak D match, TRBD2 (5 bases). Germline CDR1 reads SEHNR; CDR2 reads FQNEAQ (reference sequence). The CDR3 spans 15 residues. Trimming took 5 bases from V and 7 from J, leaving 21 bases between them. CDR3 coding DNA: TGTGCCAGCAGCGCAGCCGGTCGGAGGTCGGAAGAGCAGTACTTC. This sequence encodes CASSAAGRRSEEQYF.

This chain links TRBV19 with TRBJ2-7; 7 nucleotides agree with TRBD1. Germline CDR1 and CDR2: LNHDA and SQIVND (reference sequence). J lost 5 bases, V lost 2 bases, and 3 bases had no gene match. This CDR3 region has 13 residues. This CDR3 is CASSIQTGDEQYF. CDR3 nucleotide sequence: TGTGCCAGTAGTATACAAACAGGGGACGAGCAGTACTTC.

This clonotype was detected only a few times. The rearrangement joins TRBV18 to TRBJ2-5; 13 bases fit TRBD2. The CDR3 is 16 amino acids. Germline loops: CDR1 KGHSH, CDR2 LQKENI. Losses at the gene ends were 3 bases for V and 4 bases for J; bases not matched to a gene: 5. CDR3 in DNA: TGTGCCAGCTCACCCAGACTAGCGGGGGGATCAGAGACCCAGTACTTC. As protein: CASSPRLAGGSETQYF.

This chain joins TRBV27 and TRBJ2-7; D not certain. This CDR3 region has 13 residues. Germline V gene data show CDR1 as MNHEY and CDR2 as SMNVEV (reference sequence). V was shortened by 6 bases and J by 1 base, with 10 bases between the two germline ends. Here the CDR3 DNA reads TGTGCCAGCAGCCCCATTCCGTCCTACGAGCAGTACTTC. Protein product: CASSPIPSYEQYF.

The CDR3 sequence is CASSQVDGRETQYF. The DNA for the CDR3 is TGTGCCAGCAGCCAAGTTGATGGTAGGGAGACCCAGTACTTC. The chain uses TRBV3-1 and TRBJ2-5; D call uncertain. Per the germline V gene, CDR1 is LGHDT and CDR2 is YNNKEL (reference sequence). This CDR3 contains 14 residues. Trimming took 1 base from V and 5 from J, leaving 11 bases between them.

V is TRBV3-1 and J is TRBJ2-1; 10 bases are a match to TRBD2. CDR3 length equals 18 residues. Germline loops: CDR1 LGHDT, CDR2 YNNKEL (reference sequence). Trimming took 4 bases from V and 3 from J; bases not matched to a gene: 12. The CDR3 loop reads CASSRPGLAISGYNEQFF. For the CDR3, the DNA is TGTGCCAGCAGCCGTCCGGGACTAGCGATCTCGGGCTACAATGAGCAGTTCTTC.

As to this clonotype: This may stem from a read error, because a much larger clone lies one nucleotide away. The chain carries TRBV27 and TRBJ2-5; 8 bases map to TRBD1. The better agreement between TRBJ2-7 and the DNA end casts doubt on the J call. CDR1 and CDR2 from the germline V gene are MNHEY and SMNVEV (reference sequence). The CDR3 runs 14 residues. The CDR3 nucleotides are TGTACCAGCAGGCTGACAGGGGTTTCCTACGAGCAGTACTTC. Its translation is CTSRLTGVSYEQYF.

This clonotype has more than one count but fewer than ten. J is TRBJ2-3 and V is TRBV10-3, with D possibly TRBD1 on 5 matching bases. The V gene lost 6 bases and the J gene lost 2 bases, with 12 bases spanning the gap. The CDR3 length is 14 residues. Germline assignment: CDR1 ENHRY and CDR2 SYGVKD. CDR3 in amino acids: CAISGGADTDTQYF. The CDR3 DNA is TGTGCCATCAGCGGTGGGGCCGACACAGATACGCAGTATTTT.

This clonotype was counted once. The DNA is omitted, as the CDR3 cannot be located on it reliably, and the CDR3 follows TCRdb's listing. This chain uses TRBV6-2 or TRBV6-3 with TRBJ2-2. Per germline, CDR1 MNHEY and CDR2 SVGEGT. The CDR3 length equals 17 residues, ends included. The CDR3 reads CASSTSGWSVHTGELFF.

This clonotype was detected ten times or more. The chain couples TRBV5-1 to TRBJ1-2; no reliable D call. The CDR3 covers 13 residues. Trimming pared 4 bases from V and 7 bases from J, leaving 14 bases between. Germline loops: CDR1 SGHRS, CDR2 YFSETQ. CDR3 amino acids: CASSVEPLRGYTF. The DNA of the CDR3 is TGCGCCAGCAGCGTGGAACCTCTTCGTGGCTACACCTTC. Combining the CDR3 with reference TRBV5-1 and TRBJ1-2 gives the whole variable domain KAGVTQTPRYLIKTRGQQVTLSCSPISGHRSVSWYQQTPGQGLQFLFEYFSETQRNKGNFPGRFSGRQFSNSRSEMNVSTLELGDSALYLCASSVEPLRGYTFGSGTRLTVV.

The chain links TRBV12-3 or TRBV12-4 to TRBJ1-1; 9 nucleotides line up with TRBD1. The CDR3 length is 15 residues. J lost 0 bases, V lost 6 bases, and 5 bases had no gene match. CDR3 coding DNA: TGTGCCAGCAGCGACAGGGGGGGGTTGAACACTGAAGCTTTCTTT. This sequence encodes CASSDRGGLNTEAFF.

This rearrangement joins TRBV20-1 to TRBJ2-7, with D possibly matching TRBD1 (5 bases). Matching the DNA end better, TRBJ2-5 makes the J call doubtful. Germline CDR1 is DFQATT and CDR2 is SNEGSKA (reference sequence). The CDR3 spans 11 residues. DNA for the CDR3: TGCAGTGCTAGGACAGAAGAGACCCAGTACTTC. This translates into CSARTEETQYF.

This clonotype has just one count. The chain uses TRBV20-1 and TRBJ2-1; weak D call: TRBD1 (6 bases). The J call may be wrong; the DNA end is better matched by TRBJ2-7. The CDR3 contains 15 residues. The germline gives CDR1 DFQATT, CDR2 SNEGSKA (reference sequence). The CDR3 sequence: CSARGDTRAYNEQYF. The CDR3 nucleotides read TGCAGTGCTAGGGGGGACACCCGAGCCTACAATGAGCAGTACTTC.

The chain links TRBV29-1 to TRBJ2-1; D gene uncertain. The germline CDR1 and CDR2 sequences are SQVTM and ANQGSEA. V dropped 5 bases and J dropped 6 bases, with 5 bases sitting between them. This CDR3 is 10 amino acids long. The CDR3 DNA follows: TGCAGCGTTCTCCCCAATGAGCAGTTCTTC. This translates into CSVLPNEQFF.

The chain recombines TRBV3-1 with TRBJ2-2; 8 bases fit TRBD2. Germline CDR1 LGHDT, CDR2 YNNKEL (reference sequence). J gave up 0 bases and V 1 base, and 4 bases lay outside the gene matches. The length of the CDR3 is 17 residues. The CDR3 DNA reads as TGTGCCAGCAGCCAAGTTAGCGGGACTTCGAACACCGGGGAGCTGTTTTTT. Its translation is CASSQVSGTSNTGELFF.

This clonotype was seen more than once but under ten times. The rearrangement uses TRBV2 and TRBJ2-3; D gene uncertain. The CDR3 contains 12 residues. Looked up from germline, CDR1 is SNHLY and CDR2 is FYNNEI. Trimming stripped 7 bases from V and 7 bases from J, with 12 bases between. In nucleotides, the CDR3 is TGTGCCAGCACCTTAGACCAGTATACGCAGTATTTT. This codes for CASTLDQYTQYF. The full variable domain, with the rest looked up from reference TRBV2 and TRBJ2-3, is EPEVTQTPSHQVTQMGQEVILRCVPISNHLYFYWYRQILGQKVEFLVSFYNNEISEKSEIFDDQFSVERPDGSNFTLKIRSTKLEDSAMYFCASTLDQYTQYFGPGTRLTVL.

This clonotype has only a few counts. Here the CDR3 DNA reads TGTGCCAGCAGCTTACTAGACGAACCGGGACAGGGCAGTATCATTCAGTACTTC. As protein: CASSLLDEPGQGSIIQYF. V usage is TRBV5-6 and J usage is TRBJ2-4, with TRBD1 matching over 9 bases. CDR3 size: 18 residues. Germline V gene sequence: CDR1 SGHDT, CDR2 YYEEEE. J was trimmed by 9 bases and V by 2 bases; bases with no gene match: 18.

The chain combines TRBV4-2 with TRBJ2-3; TRBD1 might be the D (6 bases). Germline V CDR1 and CDR2: LGHNA, YNFKEQ. This CDR3 spans 15 amino acids. Trimming left V 2 bases short and J 1 base short, with 10 bases between. CDR3 region: CASSQQQGGTDTQYF. CDR3 coding DNA: TGTGCCAGCAGCCAACAACAGGGAGGCACAGATACGCAGTATTTT.

The chain employs TRBV18 and TRBJ1-6, with unresolved D. Trimming cost V 3 bases and J 10 bases, with 13 bases left between them. Looked up from germline, CDR1 is KGHSH and CDR2 is LQKENI. This CDR3 spans 14 amino acids. The CDR3 DNA reads as TGTGCCAGCTCACCTAGTTCGGCGGGATCACCCCTCCACTTT. This gives the protein CASSPSSAGSPLHF.

In regard to this clonotype: A much larger clone lies a single base off, so this may be a read error. The rearrangement joins TRBV2 to TRBJ1-2; TRBD1 matches 7 bases. CDR3 length equals 14 residues. Germline CDR1 SNHLY, CDR2 FYNNEI. CDR3 bases: TGTGCCAGCAGTGCAGGGGGGCTCGGCTATGGCCACACCTTC. Amino acid sequence: CASSAGGLGYGHTF.